This is a list of T cell receptor beta chains from one sample in a study of glioma-infiltrating T cells after dendritic cell vaccination. Using immunoSEQ multiplex PCR, the repertoire was profiled, and TCRdb retains in-frame clones only, with some absent. The sample holds about 38,000 clones, around four fifths seen once. This material consisted of blood, taken before dendritic cell vaccination. Receptor source: a human donor with glioblastoma. Each CDR3 is given with its conserved first and last residue. The order of the fields is V gene, J gene, clone size, D gene, CDR3 protein, CDR3 DNA. The D gene is left open where the match is weak. Size is stated for part of the rows, as once, few or many counts, or as a class when the clone is expanded.

V: TRBV6-6
J: TRBJ1-5
size: once
D: TRBD1
CDR3: CASAGQVSNQPQHF
DNA: TGTGCCAGCGCTGGACAGGTCAGCAATCAGCCCCAGCATTTT

V: TRBV6-5
J: TRBJ1-1
size: -
D: TRBD1
CDR3: CASSSTTGGDKLWAFF
DNA: TGTGCCAGCAGTTCGACGACAGGGGGAGATAAGCTGTGGGCTTTCTTT

V: TRBV11-2
J: TRBJ2-2
size: -
D: -
CDR3: CASSLPLGGTGELFF
DNA: TGTGCCAGCAGCTTACCCCTCGGAGGGACCGGGGAGCTGTTTTTT

V: TRBV29-1
J: TRBJ1-2
size: -
D: -
CDR3: CSVAPRAAYGYTF
DNA: TGCAGCGTGGCCCCGAGGGCGGCATATGGCTACACCTTC

V: TRBV2
J: TRBJ1-2
size: few
D: TRBD1
CDR3: CASSLQGARGYTF
DNA: TGTGCCAGCAGTCTACAGGGGGCGCGGGGCTACACCTTC

V: TRBV6-1
J: TRBJ2-3
size: -
D: TRBD1
CDR3: CASRPGGDGTDTQYF
DNA: TGTGCCAGCAGGCCAGGGGGCGACGGCACAGATACGCAGTATTTT

V: TRBV30
J: TRBJ2-7
size: few
D: TRBD1
CDR3: CAWSKDRQGTLANEQYF
DNA: TGTGCCTGGAGCAAGGACCGACAGGGGACATTAGCAAACGAGCAGTACTTC

V: TRBV7-3
J: TRBJ2-3
size: -
D: -
CDR3: CASSLSRRGGDTQYF
DNA: TGTGCCAGCAGCTTATCGCGGCGGGGTGGAGATACGCAGTATTTT

V: TRBV4-3
J: TRBJ2-3
size: once
D: TRBD1
CDR3: CASSQVGTATDTQYF
DNA: TGCGCCAGCAGCCAAGTCGGGACAGCCACAGATACGCAGTATTTT

V: TRBV7-9
J: TRBJ1-2
size: once
D: -
CDR3: CASSSQGWVNYGYTF
DNA: TGTGCCAGCAGTTCTCAGGGGTGGGTTAACTATGGCTACACCTTC

V: TRBV6-5
J: TRBJ2-7
size: -
D: TRBD1
CDR3: CASSQTGDRTYEQYF
DNA: TGTGCCAGCAGTCAGACAGGGGACAGGACCTACGAGCAGTACTTC